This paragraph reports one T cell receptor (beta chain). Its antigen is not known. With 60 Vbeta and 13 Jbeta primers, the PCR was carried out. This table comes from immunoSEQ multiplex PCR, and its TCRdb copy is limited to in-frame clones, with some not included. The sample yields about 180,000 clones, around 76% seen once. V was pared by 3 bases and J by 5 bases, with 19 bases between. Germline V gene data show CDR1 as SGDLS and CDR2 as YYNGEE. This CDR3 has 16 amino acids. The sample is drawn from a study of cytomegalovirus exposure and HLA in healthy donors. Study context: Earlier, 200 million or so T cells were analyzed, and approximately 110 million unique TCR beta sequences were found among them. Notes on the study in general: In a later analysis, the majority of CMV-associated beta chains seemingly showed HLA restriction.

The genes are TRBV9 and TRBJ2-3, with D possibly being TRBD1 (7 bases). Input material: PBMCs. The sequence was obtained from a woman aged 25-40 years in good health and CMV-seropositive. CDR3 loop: CASSARQGEVLDTQYF. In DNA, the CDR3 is TGTGCCAGCAGCGCCCGGCAGGGGGAGGTTTTAGATACGCAGTATTTT.